Listed below are T cell receptor beta chains from one sample, sequenced in a study of T cell repertoires in cytomegalovirus infection. TCRdb called the reads again in MiXCR, with one record for every CDR3 protein. The sample gives approximately 200,000 distinct CDR3 sequences, roughly 30% of which show up once; 30% to 40% is in the top ten. The source material was PBMCs. Receptors were obtained from a human donor in good health (CMV status not recorded). Some clones in this sample may be carry-over from other donors' samples. Each CDR3 is given with its conserved first and last residue. Where a row states a size, it is once, few, many or the class of an expanded clone; other rows omit it.

j_gene: TRBJ1-1
abundance: .
v_gene: TRBV12-3/TRBV12-4
CDR3aa: CASSLVAARIAFF

j_gene: TRBJ2-3
abundance: .
v_gene: TRBV7-6
CDR3aa: CASSLRTSGGADTQYF

j_gene: TRBJ2-3
abundance: few
v_gene: TRBV7-3
CDR3aa: CASSGLEEGEDTQYF

j_gene: TRBJ2-7
abundance: .
v_gene: TRBV7-2
CDR3aa: CGSADSYEQYF

j_gene: TRBJ2-6
abundance: few
v_gene: TRBV20-1
CDR3aa: CSARGTGTSGANVLTF

j_gene: TRBJ2-5
abundance: few
v_gene: TRBV5-1
CDR3aa: CASSLSQPRQETQYF

j_gene: TRBJ2-7
abundance: many
v_gene: TRBV27
CDR3aa: CASSFKGGHQYF

j_gene: TRBJ2-3
abundance: .
v_gene: TRBV18
CDR3aa: CASSGAGGPDTQYF

j_gene: TRBJ1-5
abundance: .
v_gene: TRBV5-6
CDR3aa: CASRLTGSNQPQHF

j_gene: TRBJ2-7
abundance: .
v_gene: TRBV5-4
CDR3aa: CASSSRDAINEQYF

j_gene: TRBJ2-3
abundance: few
v_gene: TRBV20-1
CDR3aa: CSARGVRGEDTQYF